The rows below give T cell receptor beta chains drawn from one sample of a study of blood T cell repertoires in COVID-19. Repertoires were generated with immunoSEQ multiplex PCR, while TCRdb's copy carries only in-frame clones and drops some. The data contain under 100,000 clones, under 90% of them singletons. The sequencing input was peripheral blood. The receptors here all came from a woman aged 70-85 years with acute or convalescent COVID-19. Each CDR3 is given with its conserved first and last residue. Each record gives: clone size, CDR3 length, D gene, V gene, J gene, CDR3 DNA, CDR3 protein. The D gene is left open where the match is weak. Only part of the rows carry a size: once, few, many, or a class if the clone is expanded.

size: -
length: 16
D: TRBD1
V: TRBV19
J: TRBJ2-1
DNA: TGTGCCAGTAGTATAACAGGGGCGACGTCCTACAATGAGCAGTTCTTC
CDR3: CASSITGATSYNEQFF

size: -
length: 14
D: -
V: TRBV9
J: TRBJ1-4
DNA: TGTGCCAGCTCCCCCAGGGGAACTAATGAAAAACTGTTTTTT
CDR3: CASSPRGTNEKLFF

size: -
length: 17
D: -
V: TRBV7-2
J: TRBJ1-5
DNA: TGTGCCAGCAGTACGGGCCCGGGGATGATTAGCAATCAGCCCCAGCATTTT
CDR3: CASSTGPGMISNQPQHF

size: once
length: 13
D: -
V: TRBV18
J: TRBJ1-1
DNA: TGTGCCAGCTCATCCGACATGAACACTGAAGCTTTCTTT
CDR3: CASSSDMNTEAFF

size: -
length: 15
D: TRBD2
V: TRBV24-1
J: TRBJ2-2
DNA: TGTGCCACCAGTCGGGGGGGAGCCAACACCGGGGAGCTGTTTTTT
CDR3: CATSRGGANTGELFF

size: -
length: 14
D: TRBD2
V: TRBV6-5
J: TRBJ2-7
DNA: TGTGCCAGCAGATCTAGCGGGGAGAGTTACGAGCAGTACTTC
CDR3: CASRSSGESYEQYF

size: -
length: 16
D: -
V: TRBV18
J: TRBJ1-5
DNA: TGTGCCAGCTCACCACCGGGTATACAGACCAATCAGCCCCAGCATTTT
CDR3: CASSPPGIQTNQPQHF

size: -
length: 13
D: -
V: TRBV28
J: TRBJ1-1
DNA: TGTGCCAGCGACAGTGTCGGGAGCACTGAAGCTTTCTTT
CDR3: CASDSVGSTEAFF

size: -
length: 12
D: -
V: TRBV6-4
J: TRBJ1-2
DNA: TGTGCCAGCAGTGCAGGGAATTATGGTTACACCTTC
CDR3: CASSAGNYGYTF

size: once
length: 16
D: TRBD1
V: TRBV7-6
J: TRBJ1-6
DNA: TGTGCCAGCAGCTTAGCGGGGGGACAGTATAATTCACCCCTCCACTTT
CDR3: CASSLAGGQYNSPLHF

size: -
length: 16
D: TRBD2
V: TRBV3-1/TRBV3-2
J: TRBJ2-5
DNA: TGTGCCAGCAGCCGATGGACTAGCGGGGAACAAGAGACCCAGTACTTC
CDR3: CASSRWTSGEQETQYF

size: -
length: 15
D: -
V: TRBV3-1/TRBV3-2
J: TRBJ2-5
DNA: TGTGCCAGCAGCCGTCGACAGGCCACCCAAGAGACCCAGTACTTC
CDR3: CASSRRQATQETQYF

size: -
length: 14
D: TRBD1
V: TRBV19
J: TRBJ1-5
DNA: TGTGCCAGTAGTATGAAGCAGGGGGGTCAGCCCCAGCATTTT
CDR3: CASSMKQGGQPQHF

size: -
length: 15
D: -
V: TRBV7-9
J: TRBJ2-3
DNA: TGTGCCAGCAGCTTAGCGGGGGGGCGCACAGATACGCAGTATTTT
CDR3: CASSLAGGRTDTQYF

size: -
length: 14
D: -
V: TRBV3-1/TRBV3-2
J: TRBJ1-2
DNA: TGTGCCAGCAGCCAAGGGACAGCTAACTATGGCTACACCTTC
CDR3: CASSQGTANYGYTF

size: -
length: 14
D: TRBD1
V: TRBV2
J: TRBJ1-2
DNA: TGTGCCAGCGTTAGGGACAGGGGGCGGGATGGCTACACCTTC
CDR3: CASVRDRGRDGYTF

size: -
length: 14
D: TRBD1
V: TRBV4-1
J: TRBJ1-3
DNA: TGCGCCAGCAGCCATACAGGGGCTGGAAACACCATATATTTT
CDR3: CASSHTGAGNTIYF

size: -
length: 15
D: -
V: TRBV5-1
J: TRBJ2-6
DNA: TGCGCCAGCAGCTTGGAACAGTCTGGGGCCAACGTCCTGACTTTC
CDR3: CASSLEQSGANVLTF